Listed below are T cell receptor beta chains from one sample, sequenced in a study of long-term antiretroviral therapy in people with HIV. The table came from immunoSEQ multiplex PCR; TCRdb's copy has only in-frame clones and leaves some out. The table shows 48,000 or so clones, with about 88% occurring only once. The sample here was unsorted PBMCs, taken 0.8 years after starting antiretroviral therapy. Receptors originate from a woman under 30 with HIV. Both conserved end residues are part of each CDR3.

v_call cdr3_aa
TRBV7-9 CASSLSVPDRDQPQHF
TRBV5-5 CASSLVSGPYEQYF
TRBV5-6 CASSSNRGLDGYTF
TRBV6-5 CASSSGDREDEQYF
TRBV5-4 CASSLGGGPIYEQYF
TRBV5-1 CASSLYAGGLNIQYF
TRBV9 CASSVSSGRMDNEQFF
TRBV28 CASSFRGGTIYF
TRBV6-1 CASRTSSGNTIYF
TRBV9 CASSPRTGGLGADTQYF
TRBV9 CATGQGPQETQYF